This TCR beta chain was documented in a study of CD8 T cells in ankylosing spondylitis. TCRdb called the 5' RACE reads again in MiXCR, with one record for every CDR3 protein. The sample lists about 220,000 distinct CDR3 sequences; roughly a tenth were seen once. The sample holds a few counts of this clonotype. Specimen: blood, either unsorted or a sorted T cell fraction (not recorded which). The origin of this receptor is a male donor with ankylosing spondylitis or in good health (not recorded which).

CDR3 DNA: TGTGCCAGCTCATTACAGGGGAATGCTGAAGAGACCCAGTACTTC. It is translated as CASSLQGNAEETQYF. The rearrangement uses TRBV12-3 or TRBV12-4 and TRBJ2-5, with 7 bases fitting TRBD1. CDR3 size: 15 residues. The junction had 12 bases not matched to a gene; V was cut back by 8 bases and J by 3 bases.